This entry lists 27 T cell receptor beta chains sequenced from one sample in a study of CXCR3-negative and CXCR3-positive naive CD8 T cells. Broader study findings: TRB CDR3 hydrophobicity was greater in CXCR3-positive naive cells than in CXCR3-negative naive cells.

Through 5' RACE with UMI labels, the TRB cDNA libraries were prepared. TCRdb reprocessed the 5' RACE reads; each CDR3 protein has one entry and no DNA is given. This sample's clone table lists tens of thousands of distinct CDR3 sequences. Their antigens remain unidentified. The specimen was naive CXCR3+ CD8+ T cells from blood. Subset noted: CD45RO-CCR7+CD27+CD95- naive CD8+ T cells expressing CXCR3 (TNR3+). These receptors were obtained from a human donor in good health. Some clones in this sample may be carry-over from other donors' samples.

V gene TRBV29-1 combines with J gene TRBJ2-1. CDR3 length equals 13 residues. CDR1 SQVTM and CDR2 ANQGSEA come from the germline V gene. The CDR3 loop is CSVEDQLINEQFF.

Here the CDR3 reads CASSLECNYGYTF. V and J are TRBV7-2 and TRBJ1-2. CDR1 SGHTA and CDR2 FQGNSA come from the germline V gene. The CDR3 totals 13 residues.

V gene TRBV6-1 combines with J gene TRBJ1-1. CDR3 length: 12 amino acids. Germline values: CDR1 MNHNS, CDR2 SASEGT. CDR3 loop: CASSEGYTEAFF.

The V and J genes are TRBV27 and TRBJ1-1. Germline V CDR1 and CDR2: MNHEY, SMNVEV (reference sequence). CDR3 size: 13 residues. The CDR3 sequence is CASSWDMNTEAFF.

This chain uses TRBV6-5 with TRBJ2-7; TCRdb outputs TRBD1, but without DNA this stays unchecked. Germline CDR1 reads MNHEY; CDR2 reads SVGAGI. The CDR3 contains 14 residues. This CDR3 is CASSYADRDYEQYF.

CDR3 sequence reads: CSARDLERGSDTQYF. This chain uses TRBV20-1 with TRBJ2-3; there is no DNA to check the TCRdb D call of TRBD2. Per the germline V gene, CDR1 is DFQATT and CDR2 is SNEGSKA (reference sequence). This CDR3 comprises 15 residues.

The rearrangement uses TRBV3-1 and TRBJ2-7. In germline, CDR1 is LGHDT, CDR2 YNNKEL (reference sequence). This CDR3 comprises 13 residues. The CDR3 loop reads CASSQREDYEQYF.

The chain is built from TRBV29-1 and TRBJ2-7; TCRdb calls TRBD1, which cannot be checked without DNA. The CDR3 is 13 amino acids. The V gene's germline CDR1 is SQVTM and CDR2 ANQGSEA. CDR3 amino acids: CSVLRGFSYEQYF.

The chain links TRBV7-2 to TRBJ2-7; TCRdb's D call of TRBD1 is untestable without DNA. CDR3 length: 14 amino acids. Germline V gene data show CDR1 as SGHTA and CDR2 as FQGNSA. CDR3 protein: CASSSPGQTYEQYF. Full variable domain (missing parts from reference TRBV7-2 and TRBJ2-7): GAGVSQSPSNKVTEKGKDVELRCDPISGHTALYWYRQSLGQGLEFLIYFQGNSAPDKSGLPSDRFSAERTGGSVSTLTIQRTQQEDSAVYLCASSSPGQTYEQYFGPGTRLTVT.

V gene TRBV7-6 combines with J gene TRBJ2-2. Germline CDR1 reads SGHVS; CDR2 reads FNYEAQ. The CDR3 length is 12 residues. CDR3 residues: CASSFRGGELFF.

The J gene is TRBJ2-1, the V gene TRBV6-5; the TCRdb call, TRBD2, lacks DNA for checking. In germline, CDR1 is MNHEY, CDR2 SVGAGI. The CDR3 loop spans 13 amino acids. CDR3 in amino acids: CASSYRTSGKQFF.

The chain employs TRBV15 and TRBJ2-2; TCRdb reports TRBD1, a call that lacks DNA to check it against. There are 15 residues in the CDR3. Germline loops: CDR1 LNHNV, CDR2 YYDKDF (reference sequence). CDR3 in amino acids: CATSSYPSGPGELFF.

CDR3 sequence: CASSAYPATYGYTF. The chain carries TRBV5-1 and TRBJ1-2. There are 14 residues in the CDR3. The germline gives CDR1 SGHRS, CDR2 YFSETQ.

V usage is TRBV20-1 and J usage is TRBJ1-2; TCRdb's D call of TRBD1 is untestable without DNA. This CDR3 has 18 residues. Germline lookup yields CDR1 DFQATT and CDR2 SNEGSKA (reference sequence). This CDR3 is CSARDLGPGQGFYYGYTF.

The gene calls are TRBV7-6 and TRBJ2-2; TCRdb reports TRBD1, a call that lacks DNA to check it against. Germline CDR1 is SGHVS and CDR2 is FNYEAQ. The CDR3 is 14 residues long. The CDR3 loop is CASSLAQGPGELFF.

CDR3 sequence: CASSRESGPTYEQYF. This chain joins TRBV6-2 or TRBV6-3 and TRBJ2-7. CDR1 is MNHEY and CDR2 is SVGEGT in the germline V gene. The CDR3 spans 15 residues.

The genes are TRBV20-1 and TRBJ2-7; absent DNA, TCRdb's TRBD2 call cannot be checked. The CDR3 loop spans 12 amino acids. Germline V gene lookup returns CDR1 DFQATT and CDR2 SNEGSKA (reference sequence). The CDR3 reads CSARDMGHEQYF.

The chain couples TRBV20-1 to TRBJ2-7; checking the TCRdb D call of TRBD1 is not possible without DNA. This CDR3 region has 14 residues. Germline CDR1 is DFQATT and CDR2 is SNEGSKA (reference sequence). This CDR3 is CSARPLTGGREQYF.

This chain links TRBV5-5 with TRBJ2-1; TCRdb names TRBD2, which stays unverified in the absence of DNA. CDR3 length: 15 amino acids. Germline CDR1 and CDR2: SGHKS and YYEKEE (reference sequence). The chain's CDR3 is CASSLSAGGYNEQFF. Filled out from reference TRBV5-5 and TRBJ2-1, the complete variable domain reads DAGVTQSPTHLIKTRGQQVTLRCSPISGHKSVSWYQQVLGQGPQFIFQYYEKEERGRGNFPDRFSARQFPNYSSELNVNALLLGDSALYLCASSLSAGGYNEQFFGPGTRLTVL.

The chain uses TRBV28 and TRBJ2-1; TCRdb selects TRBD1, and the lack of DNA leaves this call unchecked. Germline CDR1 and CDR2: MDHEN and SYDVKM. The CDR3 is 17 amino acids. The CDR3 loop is CASNKPTFDRAGHEQFF.

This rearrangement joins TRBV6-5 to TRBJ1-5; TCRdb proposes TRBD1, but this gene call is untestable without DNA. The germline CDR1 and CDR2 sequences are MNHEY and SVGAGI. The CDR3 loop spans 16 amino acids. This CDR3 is CASSAQGEGPNQPQHF.

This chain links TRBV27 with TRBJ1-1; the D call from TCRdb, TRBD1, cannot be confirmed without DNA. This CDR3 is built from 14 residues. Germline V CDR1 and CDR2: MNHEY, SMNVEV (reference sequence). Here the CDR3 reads CASSPGQTPAEAFF.

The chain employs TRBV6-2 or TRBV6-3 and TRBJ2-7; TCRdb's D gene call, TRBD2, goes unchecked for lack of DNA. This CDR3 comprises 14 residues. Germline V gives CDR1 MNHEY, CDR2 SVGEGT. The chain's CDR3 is CASSYRAGNYEQYF.

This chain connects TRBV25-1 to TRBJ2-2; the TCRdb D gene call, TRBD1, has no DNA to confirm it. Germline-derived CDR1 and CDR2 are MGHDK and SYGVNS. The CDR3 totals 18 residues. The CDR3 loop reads CASSTYRGTTGPTGELFF.

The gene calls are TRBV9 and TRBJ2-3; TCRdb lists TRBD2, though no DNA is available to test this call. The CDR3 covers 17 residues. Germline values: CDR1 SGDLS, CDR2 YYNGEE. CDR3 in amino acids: CASSAGTSYLSTDTQYF.

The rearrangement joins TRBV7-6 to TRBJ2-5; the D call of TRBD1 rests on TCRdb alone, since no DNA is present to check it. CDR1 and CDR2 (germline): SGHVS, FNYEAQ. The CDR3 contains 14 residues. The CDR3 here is CASSLGQPQETQYF.

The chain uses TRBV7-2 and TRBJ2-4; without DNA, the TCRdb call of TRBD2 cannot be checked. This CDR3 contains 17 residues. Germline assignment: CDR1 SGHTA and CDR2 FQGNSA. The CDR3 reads CASSSQGLAGGRYIQYF.